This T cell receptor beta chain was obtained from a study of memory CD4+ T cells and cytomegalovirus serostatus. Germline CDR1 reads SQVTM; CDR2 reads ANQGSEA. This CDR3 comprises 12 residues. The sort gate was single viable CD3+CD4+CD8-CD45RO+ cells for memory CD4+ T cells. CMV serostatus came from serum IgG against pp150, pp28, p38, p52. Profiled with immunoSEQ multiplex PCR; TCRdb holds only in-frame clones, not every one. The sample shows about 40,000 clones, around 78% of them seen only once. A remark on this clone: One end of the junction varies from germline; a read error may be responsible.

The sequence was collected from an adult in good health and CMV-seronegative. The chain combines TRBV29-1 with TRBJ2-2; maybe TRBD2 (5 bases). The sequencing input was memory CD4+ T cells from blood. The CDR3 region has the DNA TGCAGCGTTGCGAAGAAGGACCGGGGAGCTGTTTTT. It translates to CSVAKKDRGAVF.